The present T cell receptor beta chain was sequenced within a study of blood T cell repertoires in COVID-19. The wider study: COVID-19 samples collected from the United States, Italy and Spain covered acute and convalescent phases. In each case, the material was cDNA or gDNA derived from T cells, B-cell-depleted T cells, or PBMCs.

In the original workflow: Quantification of nucleated cells was approximated via reference gene primer amplification. Some clones are missing from TCRdb's copy, which holds only in-frame ones; the method was immunoSEQ multiplex PCR. Clonal size and the V and J genes are those of that table, whereas D and trimming came from the DNA. Of 25,000 to 30,000 clones detected, about 90% appear once; the ten largest clones hold about a sixth. The origin of this receptor is a man aged 65-85 years with acute or convalescent COVID-19. The specimen sequenced was peripheral blood.

CDR3 nucleotide sequence: TGTGCCAGCTCACCACCGGGACAGGGGGCAGGAGGGGCCAACGTCCTGACTTTC. It yields the protein CASSPPGQGAGGANVLTF. The chain employs TRBV18 and TRBJ2-6, with TRBD1 identical over 12 bases. The trim removed 0 bases at V and 4 bases at J, leaving 4 bases unmatched. Germline CDR1 KGHSH, CDR2 LQKENI. The CDR3 is made up of 18 amino acids.